These 32 T cell receptor beta chains came from one sample sequenced in a study of early stage breast cancer tumors. Using immunoSEQ multiplex PCR, the repertoire was profiled, and TCRdb retains in-frame clones only, with some absent. The table has about 51,000 clones, over 75% seen once. The sample consisted of blood. These receptors were collected from a person aged 35-49 years with breast cancer.

The V and J genes are TRBV7-6 and TRBJ2-7; TRBD2 aligns across 7 bases. Germline CDR1 is SGHVS and CDR2 is FNYEAQ. The trim removed 0 bases at V and 4 bases at J, leaving 15 bases unmatched. The CDR3 totals 18 residues. CDR3 in amino acids: CASSLAPSYGGSVYEQYF. For the CDR3, the DNA is TGTGCCAGCAGCTTAGCCCCCAGTTATGGCGGGAGTGTATACGAGCAGTACTTC. The variable domain in full, with the rest retrieved from reference TRBV7-6 and TRBJ2-7, is GAGVSQSPRYKVTKRGQDVALRCDPISGHVSLYWYRQALGQGPEFLTYFNYEAQQDKSGLPNDRFSAERPEGSISTLTIQRTEQRDSAMYRCASSLAPSYGGSVYEQYFGPGTRLTVT.

The chain carries TRBV5-1 and TRBJ2-3; TRBD2 might be the D (6 bases). This CDR3 contains 15 residues. V lost 3 bases, J lost 0 bases, and 11 bases lay in between. Per the germline V gene, CDR1 is SGHRS and CDR2 is YFSETQ. The CDR3 protein is CASSWGDRSTDTQYF. The CDR3 nucleotides are TGCGCCAGCAGCTGGGGGGACCGGAGCACAGATACGCAGTATTTT.

The V and J genes are TRBV5-8 and TRBJ1-3; D ambiguous. Germline loops: CDR1 SGHTS, CDR2 YDEGEE. The CDR3 is made up of 15 amino acids. The V end was cut by 1 base, the J end by 0 bases, with 8 bases between. CDR3 amino acids: CASSLITGSGNTIYF. The CDR3 DNA reads as TGTGCCAGCAGCTTGATAACGGGCTCTGGAAACACCATATATTTT.

V is TRBV25-1 and J is TRBJ2-7, with TRBD1 matching 9 bases. This CDR3 has 13 residues. The J segment lost 2 bases and the V segment lost 10 bases, leaving 6 bases of the junction unmatched. Germline CDR1 is MGHDK and CDR2 is SYGVNS. The DNA for the CDR3 is TGTGCCAATGGGACAGGGAAAACCTACGAGCAGTACTTC. Translating it yields CANGTGKTYEQYF.

By its share, this clone is medium-sized. The chain employs TRBV11-2 and TRBJ1-2; D might be TRBD1 (6 bases). The CDR3 contains 16 residues. Trimming pared 6 bases from V and 0 bases from J, leaving 17 bases between. Germline CDR1 and CDR2: SGHAT and FQNNGV. The CDR3 is CASSRSQGLANYGYTF. The CDR3, as DNA: TGTGCCAGCAGTAGATCCCAGGGGCTTGCTAACTATGGCTACACCTTC.

Remarks on this clone: Different DNA sequences within this sample yield the same CDR3. The V and J genes are TRBV6-5 and TRBJ2-3; D call uncertain. Trimming stripped 5 bases from V and 1 base from J, with 4 bases between. The CDR3 sequence is 12 residues long. Germline V lookup: CDR1 MNHEY, CDR2 SVGAGI. CDR3 protein: CASSRGTDTQYF. The DNA of the CDR3 is TGTGCCAGCAGTCGAGGCACAGATACGCAGTATTTT.

The chain is built from TRBV2 and TRBJ2-3, with D hard to call. CDR3 length equals 14 residues. V was trimmed by 3 bases and J by 3 bases, leaving 10 bases between them. Per germline, CDR1 SNHLY and CDR2 FYNNEI. CDR3 in DNA: TGTGCCAGCAGTGATCTGGTAGAGACAGATACGCAGTATTTT. Translating it yields CASSDLVETDTQYF. The variable domain in full, completed from reference TRBV2 and TRBJ2-3, reads EPEVTQTPSHQVTQMGQEVILRCVPISNHLYFYWYRQILGQKVEFLVSFYNNEISEKSEIFDDQFSVERPDGSNFTLKIRSTKLEDSAMYFCASSDLVETDTQYFGPGTRLTVL.

The chain has TRBV6-5 and TRBJ2-7; D not certain. This CDR3 is built from 14 residues. From germline, CDR1 is MNHEY and CDR2 SVGAGI. With 4 bases removed from V and 3 bases from J, the gap between germline ends came to 13 bases. CDR3 amino acids: CASSSSLTIYEQYF. CDR3 DNA: TGTGCCAGCAGTTCGAGTTTAACGATCTACGAGCAGTACTTC.

The gene calls are TRBV29-1 and TRBJ2-5; 8 nucleotides line up with TRBD1. This CDR3 spans 14 amino acids. The J segment lost 4 bases and the V segment lost 8 bases, leaving 12 bases of the junction unmatched. Germline CDR1 and CDR2: SQVTM and ANQGSEA. CDR3 amino acids: CSSTGTGQIETQYF. The CDR3 region has the DNA TGCAGCTCCACCGGGACAGGCCAAATAGAGACCCAGTACTTC.

This clone was counted once. The rearrangement links TRBV28 to TRBJ2-3; D may be TRBD1 or TRBD2 (5 bases each). CDR1 is MDHEN, CDR2 SYDVKM, per germline. CDR3 size: 15 residues. The V and J ends lost 5 bases and 7 bases respectively, with 19 bases between them. This CDR3 reads CASSPPGTSINTQYF. CDR3 nucleotide sequence: TGTGCCAGCAGTCCCCCGGGGACGTCTATAAATACGCAGTATTTT. The complete variable domain, with remaining parts taken from reference TRBV28 and TRBJ2-3, reads DVKVTQSSRYLVKRTGEKVFLECVQDMDHENMFWYRQDPGLGLRLIYFSYDVKMKEKGDIPEGYSVSREKKERFSLILESASTNQTSMYLCASSPPGTSINTQYFGPGTRLTVL.

This clone was observed a single time. J is TRBJ2-3 and V is TRBV15; the D gene is possibly TRBD2 (6 bases). The CDR3 contains 16 residues. With 1 base removed from V and 2 bases from J, the gap between germline ends came to 13 bases. CDR1 and CDR2 (germline): LNHNV, YYDKDF (reference sequence). CDR3 DNA: TGTGCCACCAGCAGAGGGGTTAGCGGCCTCACAGATACGCAGTATTTT. This sequence encodes CATSRGVSGLTDTQYF.

Notes on this clone: The identical CDR3 is also encoded by other nucleotide sequences in the sample. The chain has TRBV11-2 and TRBJ2-7; TRBD2 matches at 9 bases. CDR1 and CDR2 from the germline V gene are SGHAT and FQNNGV. V was pared by 3 bases and J by 1 base, with 1 base of the junction left unmatched. The CDR3 is 14 amino acids. The CDR3, as DNA: TGTGCCAGCAGCTTGGCGGGAGGGTCCTACGAGCAGTACTTC. Protein product: CASSLAGGSYEQYF.

This chain links TRBV18 with TRBJ2-1, with 10 bases aligning to TRBD2. V shed 4 bases, J shed 3 bases, and the junction held 6 bases outside the gene matches. In germline, CDR1 is KGHSH, CDR2 LQKENI. The CDR3 is 16 amino acids. In DNA, the CDR3 is TGTGCCAGCTCACGGTCTAGCGGGAGCGTCTACAATGAGCAGTTCTTC. It translates to CASSRSSGSVYNEQFF.

This clone has only one observation. In DNA form, the CDR3 reads TGCGCCAGCAGCTTGGGGGAAGGTCAGGGTGAAGCTTTCTTT. Translation: CASSLGEGQGEAFF. The chain carries TRBV5-1 and TRBJ1-1; a weak D match, TRBD1 (5 bases). The V and J ends lost 0 bases and 7 bases respectively, with 13 bases between them. Germline CDR1 reads SGHRS; CDR2 reads YFSETQ. The CDR3 has 14 amino acids.

V is TRBV7-9 and J is TRBJ2-3; D gene uncertain. V gave up 2 bases and J gave up 2 bases, with 17 bases separating them. The CDR3 extends over 17 amino acids. The germline gives CDR1 SEHNR, CDR2 FQNEAQ (reference sequence). CDR3 region: CASSLWALSGLTDTQYF. CDR3 sequence (DNA): TGTGCCAGCAGCTTATGGGCCTTGTCGGGCCTCACAGATACGCAGTATTTT.

This chain links TRBV7-8 with TRBJ2-5; 9 bases fit TRBD2. The CDR3 is 16 residues long. The V and J ends lost 0 bases and 4 bases, in that order; junction bases with no gene match: 6. Germline CDR1 reads SGHVS; CDR2 reads FQNEAQ. CDR3 coding DNA: TGTGCCAGCAGCTTAGCGATTAGCGGGAGTGTAGAGACCCAGTACTTC. Amino acid sequence: CASSLAISGSVETQYF.

This sequence joins TRBV6-6 and TRBJ1-6; the match to TRBD1 covers 7 bases. CDR3 length: 15 amino acids. V lost 10 bases and J lost 4; bases outside the gene matches: 10. Germline V gene lookup returns CDR1 MNHNY and CDR2 SVGAGI (reference sequence). The CDR3 nucleotides read TGTGCCATCTGGGACAGCAGAGGATATAATTCACCCCTCCACTTT. Translation gives CAIWDSRGYNSPLHF.

V and J are TRBV29-1 and TRBJ2-5, with D tentatively TRBD1 or TRBD2 (5 bases each). Per the germline V gene, CDR1 is SQVTM and CDR2 is ANQGSEA. V lost 3 bases, J lost 4 bases, and 21 bases lay in between. This CDR3 contains 16 residues. The CDR3 nucleotides read TGCAGCGTTGAGAAGGCTAGGCAGGGTGGGGGAGAGACCCAGTACTTC. The encoded protein is CSVEKARQGGGETQYF.

The genes are TRBV6-1 and TRBJ2-7; 8 bases agree with TRBD1. There are 13 residues in the CDR3. The junction had 5 bases not matched to a gene; V was cut back by 5 bases and J by 5 bases. Per the germline V gene, CDR1 is MNHNS and CDR2 is SASEGT. The CDR3 sequence: CASSRQGSDEQYF. CDR3 bases: TGTGCCAGCAGTCGACAGGGGTCAGACGAGCAGTACTTC.

The chain uses TRBV5-4 and TRBJ2-7, with a weak D call TRBD2 (5 bases). CDR3 length: 15 amino acids. Germline V gene data show CDR1 as SGHNT and CDR2 as YYREEE (reference sequence). V lost 5 bases and J lost 3, with 18 bases in between. For the CDR3, the DNA is TGTGCCAGCAGTAAGGGTGGCCTAGGGAGCTACGAGCAGTACTTC. Encoded protein: CASSKGGLGSYEQYF.

The V gene is TRBV25-1, the J gene TRBJ2-3; D perhaps matches TRBD2 (5 bases). CDR1 and CDR2 (germline): MGHDK, SYGVNS. The CDR3 is made up of 12 amino acids. Trimming left V 8 bases short and J 0 bases short, with 6 bases between. DNA for the CDR3: TGTGCCAGCGGGAGAAGCACAGATACGCAGTATTTT. Residues: CASGRSTDTQYF.

The V and J genes are TRBV27 and TRBJ2-1; 8 bases are shared with TRBD2. This CDR3 is 14 amino acids long. The junction had 5 bases not matched to a gene; V was cut back by 6 bases and J by 4 bases. From germline, CDR1 is MNHEY and CDR2 SMNVEV (reference sequence). The CDR3 loop reads CASSTSGKYNEQFF. The CDR3 DNA follows: TGTGCCAGCAGCACTAGCGGAAAATACAATGAGCAGTTCTTC.

This clone turned up a few times. The chain recombines TRBV5-1 with TRBJ1-4; D possibly corresponds to TRBD1 (5 bases). The length of the CDR3 is 15 residues. Trimming removed 3 bases at V and 0 bases at J, with 9 bases between. Germline CDR1 SGHRS, CDR2 YFSETQ. The CDR3 reads CASSSQGATNEKLFF. CDR3 coding DNA: TGCGCCAGCAGCTCCCAGGGTGCAACTAATGAAAAACTGTTTTTT.

The genes are TRBV19 and TRBJ2-7; TRBD1 matches at 7 bases. Germline lookup yields CDR1 LNHDA and CDR2 SQIVND (reference sequence). This CDR3 is 15 amino acids long. Losses at the gene ends were 3 bases for V and 1 base for J; bases not matched to a gene: 6. CDR3 amino acids: CASSISETGSYEQYF. As DNA, the CDR3 is TGTGCCAGTAGTATTTCTGAGACAGGGTCCTACGAGCAGTACTTC.

The chain recombines TRBV5-5 with TRBJ2-7, with 7 nucleotides matching TRBD2. This CDR3 is built from 14 residues. The trim removed 4 bases at V and 2 bases at J, leaving 6 bases unmatched. Germline V lookup: CDR1 SGHKS, CDR2 YYEKEE (reference sequence). CDR3 protein: CASSPAAGAYEQYF. Here the CDR3 DNA reads TGTGCCAGCAGCCCTGCGGCGGGAGCCTACGAGCAGTACTTC.

The rearrangement links TRBV10-3 to TRBJ2-7, with no clear D. From germline, CDR1 is ENHRY and CDR2 SYGVKD. Trimming stripped 3 bases from V and 7 bases from J, with 10 bases between. This CDR3 spans 12 amino acids. The CDR3 bases are TGTGCCATCAGTGACGTGGATTTGGAGCAGTACTTC. The encoded protein is CAISDVDLEQYF.

The chain is built from TRBV7-9 and TRBJ2-5; 7 nucleotides line up with TRBD1. The CDR3 runs 15 residues. Germline trimming cut 4 bases from V and 5 bases from J; bases unmatched to any gene: 10. Germline CDR1 reads SEHNR; CDR2 reads FQNEAQ (reference sequence). CDR3 in DNA: TGTGCCAGCAGCTCCGGGACAGCACAGACGGAGACCCAGTACTTC. It encodes CASSSGTAQTETQYF. The variable domain in full, completed from reference TRBV7-9 and TRBJ2-5, reads DTGVSQNPRHKITKRGQNVTFRCDPISEHNRLYWYRQTLGQGPEFLTYFQNEAQLEKSRLLSDRFSAERPKGSFSTLEIQRTEQGDSAMYLCASSSGTAQTETQYFGPGTRLLVL.

The genes are TRBV5-1 and TRBJ2-7; 8 bases align to TRBD2. The CDR3 extends over 15 amino acids. Germline CDR1 reads SGHRS; CDR2 reads YFSETQ. V lost 2 bases, J lost 4 bases, and 8 bases stayed unmatched. This CDR3 reads CASSFAAGGLYEQYF. The CDR3 nucleotides are TGCGCCAGCAGCTTTGCGGCGGGAGGTCTATACGAGCAGTACTTC.

The rearrangement joins TRBV5-3 to TRBJ1-5, with D unresolved. TRBV5-3 is an open reading frame, and its role is uncertain. The CDR3 sequence is 15 residues long. V lost 4 bases and J lost 9, with 20 bases in between. Written as DNA, the CDR3 is TGTGCCAGAAGCGCGGGCCCCCTGGGCCACAGGCCCCAGCATTTT. Translated: CARSAGPLGHRPQHF.

This clone was picked up a small number of times. The rearrangement uses TRBV27 and TRBJ2-7, with 9 bases fitting TRBD2. The germline V gene encodes CDR1 MNHEY and CDR2 SMNVEV (reference sequence). The CDR3 runs 14 residues. V was pared by 6 bases and J by 6 bases, with 9 bases of the junction left unmatched. Here the CDR3 DNA reads TGTGCCAGCAGGACCGGGACTAGCATAAGCGAGCAGTACTTC. The encoded protein is CASRTGTSISEQYF.

The chain recombines TRBV19 with TRBJ1-1; D is ambiguous. This CDR3 contains 13 residues. Trimming took off 0 bases at V and 1 base at J, with 3 bases between the two ends. Germline-derived CDR1 and CDR2 are LNHDA and SQIVND (reference sequence). The CDR3 DNA reads TGTGCCAGTAGTATAGAGCAGAACACTGAAGCTTTCTTT. Its protein product is CASSIEQNTEAFF.

This chain joins TRBV2 and TRBJ2-2; 8 bases line up with TRBD1. J gave up 1 base and V 6 bases, and 4 bases lay outside the gene matches. Germline assignment: CDR1 SNHLY and CDR2 FYNNEI. This CDR3 is 15 amino acids long. The CDR3, as DNA: TGTGCCAGCAGAGAGGACAGGGTGAACACCGGGGAGCTGTTTTTT. Translating gives CASREDRVNTGELFF.